This entry concerns a single T cell receptor (beta chain). As yet, its antigen is unknown. cDNA libraries for TCR beta contained unique molecular identifiers. Between roughly 1 and 10 million T cells gave rise to roughly 0.5 million cDNA molecules. TCRdb called the PCR reads again in MiXCR, with one record for every CDR3 protein. The sample includes roughly 650,000 distinct CDR3 sequences, over 45% of them seen just once. The sample comes from a study of post-analysis software for immune sequencing data. Turning to the study itself: The disease courses covered relapsing-remitting, secondary progressive and progressive-relapsing multiple sclerosis. Overall study findings and caveats: Controls' normalized Chao1 diversity significantly exceeded that of multiple sclerosis patients. The F measure placed samples prepared in the same batch into strongly shared clusters.

This sequence was found in a girl aged 2 to 10 with multiple sclerosis. The sequenced sample consisted of blood.

The CDR3 DNA follows: TGCGCCAGCAGCTTTGGACTAGCACAGGTCAATGAGCAGTTCTTC. The encoded protein is CASSFGLAQVNEQFF. The genes are TRBV5-1 and TRBJ2-1; 8 bases align to TRBD2. V was pared by 2 bases and J by 6 bases, with 7 bases of the junction left unmatched. Germline CDR1 SGHRS, CDR2 YFSETQ. This CDR3 has 15 residues.